This is a list of T cell receptor beta chains from one sample in a study of cytomegalovirus exposure and HLA in healthy donors. Only in-frame clones appear in the TCRdb table, and some are missing; sequencing was by immunoSEQ multiplex PCR. Here the sample spans roughly 190,000 clones, about 89% being singletons. Sequencing was performed on PBMCs. These receptors all stem from a man between 25 and 39 years old in good health and CMV-seropositive. Both conserved end residues are part of each CDR3. A D gene is named only where the DNA matches it firmly.

d_gene | j_gene | v_gene | CDR3aa | CDR3nt
- | TRBJ1-1 | TRBV2 | CASSFTEENTEAFF | TGTGCCAGCAGTTTCACAGAGGAGAACACTGAAGCTTTCTTT
- | TRBJ2-3 | TRBV11-3 | CASSQGPRAPSTDTQYF | TGTGCCAGCAGCCAGGGGCCACGGGCACCTAGCACAGATACGCAGTATTTT
- | TRBJ2-3 | TRBV2 | CASKDRPPDTQYF | TGTGCCAGCAAGGATCGGCCTCCAGATACGCAGTATTTT
TRBD1 | TRBJ1-1 | TRBV15 | CATSKQGEAYEAFF | TGTGCCACCAGCAAGCAGGGGGAGGCCTATGAAGCTTTCTTT
- | TRBJ1-2 | TRBV6-1 | CASSEDRALEYGYTF | TGTGCCAGCAGTGAAGACAGGGCCCTAGAGTATGGCTACACCTTC
TRBD2 | TRBJ2-5 | TRBV7-2 | CASSLASGGLAGSLETQYF | TGTGCCAGCAGCTTAGCATCGGGGGGACTAGCGGGATCTTTAGAGACCCAGTACTTC
TRBD2 | TRBJ2-2 | TRBV11-2 | CASSLVPGGPTGELFF | TGTGCCAGCAGCTTAGTTCCGGGAGGGCCCACCGGGGAGCTGTTTTTT
- | TRBJ2-7 | TRBV6-5 | CASSLQGNNFDEQYF | TGTGCCAGCAGTCTCCAAGGGAATAATTTCGACGAGCAGTACTTC
- | TRBJ1-5 | TRBV19 | CASSFTGGREPQHF | TGTGCCAGTAGTTTTACGGGGGGACGGGAGCCCCAGCATTTT
TRBD1 | TRBJ2-3 | TRBV6-1 | CATTARDRVGDTQYF | TGTGCCACTACCGCCCGGGACAGGGTCGGGGATACGCAGTATTTT
TRBD1 | TRBJ2-7 | TRBV5-1 | CASSSGQGTFYEQYF | TGCGCCAGCAGCTCGGGACAGGGGACGTTTTACGAGCAGTACTTC
- | TRBJ2-2 | TRBV9 | CASSERLGTTRTGELFF | TGTGCCAGCAGCGAACGTCTGGGGACCACAAGAACCGGGGAGCTGTTTTTT